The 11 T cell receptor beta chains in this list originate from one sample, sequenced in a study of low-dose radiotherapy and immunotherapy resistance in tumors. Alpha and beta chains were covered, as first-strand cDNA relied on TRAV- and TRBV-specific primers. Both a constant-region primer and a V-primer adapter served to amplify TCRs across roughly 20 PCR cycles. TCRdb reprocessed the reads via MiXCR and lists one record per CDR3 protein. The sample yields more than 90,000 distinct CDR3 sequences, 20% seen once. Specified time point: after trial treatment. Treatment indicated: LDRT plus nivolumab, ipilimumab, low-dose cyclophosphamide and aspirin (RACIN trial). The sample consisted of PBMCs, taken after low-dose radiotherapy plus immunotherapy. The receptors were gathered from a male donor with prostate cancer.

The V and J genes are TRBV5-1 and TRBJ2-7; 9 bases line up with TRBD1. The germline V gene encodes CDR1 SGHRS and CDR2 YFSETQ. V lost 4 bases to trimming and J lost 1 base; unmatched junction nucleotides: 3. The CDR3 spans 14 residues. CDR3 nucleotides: TGCGCCAGCAGCGGAGGACAGGGGTCCTACGAGCAGTACTTC. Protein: CASSGGQGSYEQYF.

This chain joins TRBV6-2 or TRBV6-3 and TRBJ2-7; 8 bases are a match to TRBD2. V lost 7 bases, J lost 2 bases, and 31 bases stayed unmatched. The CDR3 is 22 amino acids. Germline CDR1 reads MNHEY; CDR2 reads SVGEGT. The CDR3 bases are TGTGCCAGCACCAACCAGACATCTATGTACCTCGGGAGGGGATTTCTCACCTACGAGCAGTACTTC. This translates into CASTNQTSMYLGRGFLTYEQYF.

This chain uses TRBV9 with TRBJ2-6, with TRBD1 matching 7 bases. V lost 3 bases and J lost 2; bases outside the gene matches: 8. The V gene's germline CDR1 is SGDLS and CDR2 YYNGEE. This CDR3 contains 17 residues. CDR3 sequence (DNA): TGTGCCAGCAGCGCCCGACCCCAGGGGGCTGGGGCCAACGTCCTGACTTTC. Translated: CASSARPQGAGANVLTF.

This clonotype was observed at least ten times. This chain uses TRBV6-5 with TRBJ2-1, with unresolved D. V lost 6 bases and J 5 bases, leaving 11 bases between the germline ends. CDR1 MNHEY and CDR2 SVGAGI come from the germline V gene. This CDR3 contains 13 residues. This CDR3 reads CASRPGGDNEQFF. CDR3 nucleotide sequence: TGTGCCAGCAGACCAGGTGGGGACAATGAGCAGTTCTTC.

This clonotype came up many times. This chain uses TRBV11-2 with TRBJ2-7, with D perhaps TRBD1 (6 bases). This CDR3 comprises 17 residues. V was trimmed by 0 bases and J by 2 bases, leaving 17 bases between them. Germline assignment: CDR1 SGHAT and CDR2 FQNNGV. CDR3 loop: CASSLEPYRDSTYEQYF. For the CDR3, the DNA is TGTGCCAGCAGCTTAGAGCCCTACAGGGATTCCACCTACGAGCAGTACTTC.

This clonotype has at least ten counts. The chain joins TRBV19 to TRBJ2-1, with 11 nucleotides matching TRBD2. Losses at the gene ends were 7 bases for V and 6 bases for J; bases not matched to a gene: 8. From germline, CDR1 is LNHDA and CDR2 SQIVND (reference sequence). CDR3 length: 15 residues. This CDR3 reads CASTPRTSGFNEQFF. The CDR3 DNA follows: TGTGCCAGTACCCCCAGGACTAGCGGGTTCAATGAGCAGTTCTTC.

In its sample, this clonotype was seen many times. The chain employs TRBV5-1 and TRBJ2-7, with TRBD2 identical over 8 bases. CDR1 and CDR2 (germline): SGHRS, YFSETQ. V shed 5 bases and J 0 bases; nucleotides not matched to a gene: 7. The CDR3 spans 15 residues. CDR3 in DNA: TGCGCCAGCAGGGAAACTAGCGGAGACTCCTACGAGCAGTACTTC. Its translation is CASRETSGDSYEQYF.

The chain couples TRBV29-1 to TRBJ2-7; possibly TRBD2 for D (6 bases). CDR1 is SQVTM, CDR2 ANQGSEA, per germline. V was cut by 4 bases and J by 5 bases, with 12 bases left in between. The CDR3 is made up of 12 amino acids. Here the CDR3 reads CSVAGRKNEQYF. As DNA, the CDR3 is TGCAGCGTTGCCGGGAGAAAGAACGAGCAGTACTTC.

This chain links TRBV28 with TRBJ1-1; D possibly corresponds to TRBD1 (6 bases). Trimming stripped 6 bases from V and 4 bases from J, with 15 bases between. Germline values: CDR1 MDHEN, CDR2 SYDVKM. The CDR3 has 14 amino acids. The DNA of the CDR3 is TGTGCCAGCAGCGGTCACAGGGTCGGCACTGAAGCTTTCTTT. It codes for CASSGHRVGTEAFF.

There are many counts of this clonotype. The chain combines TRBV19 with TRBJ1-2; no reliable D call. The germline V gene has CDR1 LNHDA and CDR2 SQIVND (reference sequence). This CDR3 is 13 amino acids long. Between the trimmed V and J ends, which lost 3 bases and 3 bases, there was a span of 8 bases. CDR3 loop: CASSMGLYYGYTF. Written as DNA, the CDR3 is TGTGCCAGTAGTATGGGGTTGTACTATGGCTACACCTTC.

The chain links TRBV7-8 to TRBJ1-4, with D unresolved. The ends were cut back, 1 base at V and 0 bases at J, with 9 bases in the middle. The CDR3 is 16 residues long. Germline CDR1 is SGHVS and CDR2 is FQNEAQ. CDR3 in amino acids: CASSLGGYATNEKLFF. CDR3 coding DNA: TGTGCCAGCAGCTTAGGAGGTTATGCAACTAATGAAAAACTGTTTTTT.